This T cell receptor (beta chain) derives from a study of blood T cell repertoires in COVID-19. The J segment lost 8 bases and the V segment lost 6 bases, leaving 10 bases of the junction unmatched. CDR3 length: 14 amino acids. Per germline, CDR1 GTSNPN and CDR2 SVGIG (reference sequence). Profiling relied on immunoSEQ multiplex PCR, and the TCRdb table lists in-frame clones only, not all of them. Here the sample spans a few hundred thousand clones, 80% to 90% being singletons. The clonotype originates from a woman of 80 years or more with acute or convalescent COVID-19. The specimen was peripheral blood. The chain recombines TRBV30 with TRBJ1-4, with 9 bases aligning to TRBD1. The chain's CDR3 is CACKTGTGYEKLFF. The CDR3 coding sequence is TGTGCCTGCAAAACCGGGACAGGGTACGAAAAACTGTTTTTT.